The rows below give T cell receptor beta chains drawn from one sample of a study of blood T cell repertoires in COVID-19. Here immunoSEQ multiplex PCR was the method, and the copy in TCRdb shows in-frame clones only, minus some. The top ten clones hold around 6.8% of a sample with around 200,000 clones, more than 80% of them seen once. Sequenced material: peripheral blood. The source of these receptors is a human donor in a cohort sampled during active COVID-19. The CDR3 runs from the conserved cysteine through the conserved F or W. The D gene is left open where the match is weak. For some rows the clone size is stated as once, few or many, or as a class when expanded; others skip it.

J,size,length,V,D,DNA,CDR3
TRBJ1-2,.,13,TRBV2,.,TGTGCCAGCAGTGGATCTCGTCAGGGAGGCTACACCTTC,CASSGSRQGGYTF
TRBJ2-1,.,14,TRBV19,.,TGTGCCAGTAACCACCGGGACAAATACAATGAGCAGTTCTTC,CASNHRDKYNEQFF
TRBJ2-7,.,14,TRBV27,.,TGTGCCAGCAGTTTATCAGGGGGTCTGCACGAGCAGTACTTC,CASSLSGGLHEQYF
TRBJ1-1,.,13,TRBV6-6,.,TGTGCCAGCAGTTACGGGGGGAAGACTGAAGCTTTCTTT,CASSYGGKTEAFF
TRBJ1-4,.,16,TRBV18,TRBD1,TGTGCCAGCTCACCCCAGGGACAGCCGAGGGGTGAAAAACTGTTTTTT,CASSPQGQPRGEKLFF
TRBJ2-7,.,13,TRBV6-5,TRBD1,TGTGCCAGCAGTCTGGACAGGATGAGCGAGCAGTACTTC,CASSLDRMSEQYF
TRBJ2-7,.,14,TRBV11-2,TRBD1,TGTGCCTCCAGCCCGACAGGGATCTCCTACGAGCAGTACTTC,CASSPTGISYEQYF
TRBJ2-2,.,15,TRBV6-6,TRBD1,TGTGCCAGCAGTCCCAGGACAGGGAACACCGGGGAGCTGTTTTTT,CASSPRTGNTGELFF
TRBJ2-7,.,12,TRBV11-3,.,TGTGCCAGCAGCTCCGACAGTTCCGAGCAGTACTTC,CASSSDSSEQYF
TRBJ1-4,.,15,TRBV18,TRBD1,TGTGCCAGCTCACCTTCCGGGACAGGCAATGAAAAACTGTTTTTT,CASSPSGTGNEKLFF
TRBJ1-5,few,14,TRBV14,.,TGTGCCAGCAGCCGACACGGGGGCAATCAGCCCCAGCATTTT,CASSRHGGNQPQHF
TRBJ1-1,.,15,TRBV11-2,.,TGTGCCAGCAGCCCCTCCGGGGGTAGGAGCACTGAAGCTTTCTTT,CASSPSGGRSTEAFF
TRBJ1-6,.,14,TRBV5-1,.,TGCGCCAGCAGCTTGGGCCAGGGTGACTCACCCCTCCACTTT,CASSLGQGDSPLHF
TRBJ1-1,.,16,TRBV5-4,TRBD1,TGTGCCAGCAGCGGTAAACAGGGGGCGCGTAACACTGAAGCTTTCTTT,CASSGKQGARNTEAFF
TRBJ1-1,once,12,TRBV11-3,.,TGTGCCAGCAGCTTAGAGGACAGTGAAGCTTTCTTT,CASSLEDSEAFF
TRBJ2-7,.,15,TRBV6-5,.,TGTGCCAGCAGTCCCACTTGGCGGAGCTCCTACGAGCAGTACTTC,CASSPTWRSSYEQYF
TRBJ2-7,.,13,TRBV18,.,TGTGCCAGCTCACCACCAGCCGGGTACGAGCAGTACTTC,CASSPPAGYEQYF
TRBJ1-1,.,14,TRBV5-1,TRBD1,TGCGCCAGCAGCTTGAGGACAGGGACCACTGAAGCTTTCTTT,CASSLRTGTTEAFF
TRBJ2-5,few,11,TRBV5-6,.,TGTGCCAGCAGCTTCGGAGAGACCCAGTACTTC,CASSFGETQYF
TRBJ1-1,few,13,TRBV6-6,.,TGTGCCAGCAGTGATGACAGTTACACTGAAGCTTTCTTT,CASSDDSYTEAFF
TRBJ2-7,once,14,TRBV4-1,TRBD1,TGCGCCAGCAGCCAGGGACAGGGTAACTACGAGCAGTACTTC,CASSQGQGNYEQYF
TRBJ2-7,once,14,TRBV29-1,.,TGCAGCGTCGCCGGGCGGGAAGGGCTCTACGAGCAGTACTTC,CSVAGREGLYEQYF
TRBJ2-7,.,12,TRBV10-2,.,TGCGCCAGCAGTAAGGGGGACGACGAGCAGTACTTC,CASSKGDDEQYF
TRBJ1-6,.,12,TRBV6-6,.,TGTGCCAGCAGTTACGAGAAGTCACCCCTCCACTTT,CASSYEKSPLHF
TRBJ2-7,.,14,TRBV3-1/TRBV3-2,.,TGTGCCAGCAGCCTGAAGGACGGAGGAGTCGAGCAGTACTTC,CASSLKDGGVEQYF
TRBJ2-1,.,13,TRBV2,TRBD2,TGTGCCAGCAGCCTAGCGGGGGTTCGTGAGCAGTTCTTC,CASSLAGVREQFF
TRBJ2-3,.,16,TRBV5-1,TRBD1,TGCGCCAGCAGCTTGGGGCCGGGACAGGTGAGGGATACGCAGTATTTT,CASSLGPGQVRDTQYF
TRBJ1-1,.,15,TRBV5-4,.,TGTGCCAGCAGCCTTCGCAGGGCCTCTCGTACTGAAGCTTTCTTT,CASSLRRASRTEAFF
TRBJ1-1,.,13,TRBV9,.,TGTGCCAGCGGTCCCTCGGGGAACACTGAAGCTTTCTTT,CASGPSGNTEAFF
TRBJ1-2,.,14,TRBV5-1,.,TGCGCCAGCGGGAACAGGGAGGGGGTCAATGGCTACACCTTC,CASGNREGVNGYTF
TRBJ2-2,.,16,TRBV6-5,TRBD1,TGTGCCAGCAGTTCCGGGACAGGGGGCCCCGCCGGGGAGCTGTTTTTT,CASSSGTGGPAGELFF
TRBJ2-1,once,15,TRBV5-1,TRBD2,TGCGCCAGCAGCTTGATGGGACTAGCGGCCAATGAGCAGTTCTTC,CASSLMGLAANEQFF
TRBJ1-2,.,17,TRBV9,TRBD1,TGTGCCAGCAGCGTAGCAGGGGGACAGGGCGGTAACTATGGCTACACCTTC,CASSVAGGQGGNYGYTF
TRBJ2-5,.,14,TRBV14,.,TGTGCCAGCAGCCATGCGGGGTGGGGTGAGACCCAGTACTTC,CASSHAGWGETQYF
TRBJ1-3,.,16,TRBV4-1,.,TGCGCCAGCAGCCAAGAGCGTATGAGGGCTGGAAACACCATATATTTT,CASSQERMRAGNTIYF
TRBJ2-5,.,14,TRBV19,TRBD1,TGTGCCAGTAGTATAGTGGGGACAGAAGAGACCCAGTACTTC,CASSIVGTEETQYF
TRBJ1-6,.,14,TRBV11-3,TRBD1,TGTGCCAGCAGTCGCACAGGGGTGACTTCACCCCTCCACTTT,CASSRTGVTSPLHF
TRBJ2-7,.,16,TRBV5-1,.,TGCGCCAGCAGCTTGCAAGCGACCACCGAACCCTACGAGCAGTACTTC,CASSLQATTEPYEQYF
TRBJ1-6,.,16,TRBV28,.,TGTGCCAGCGGCGCCGAACAGGAGTTTTTTAATTCACCCCTCCACTTT,CASGAEQEFFNSPLHF
TRBJ2-2,.,14,TRBV18,TRBD1,TGTGCCAGCTCACCCCCCCGGGACAGCGGGGAGCTGTTTTTT,CASSPPRDSGELFF
TRBJ2-2,once,18,TRBV6-6,TRBD2,TGTGCCAGCAGTCGTTTCGGACTAGCGGGGGGGCAGACCGGGGAGCTGTTTTTT,CASSRFGLAGGQTGELFF
TRBJ2-7,.,14,TRBV2,.,TGTGCCAGCTTCCGGGACATTGGGGCCTACGAGCAGTACTTC,CASFRDIGAYEQYF
TRBJ1-1,.,17,TRBV21-1,.,TGTGCCAGCAGCACCCGAGACAGGGGTCGGATGAACACTGAAGCTTTCTTT,CASSTRDRGRMNTEAFF
TRBJ1-1,.,12,TRBV12-3/TRBV12-4,.,TGTGCCAGCAGTTTAAATGGCGGCGGAGCTTTCTTT,CASSLNGGGAFF
TRBJ2-5,.,14,TRBV10-3,TRBD2,TGTGCCATCAGTGAAACGGGGGGGCCTGAAACCCAGTACTTC,CAISETGGPETQYF
TRBJ2-3,.,15,TRBV11-3,.,TGTGCCAGCAGCTCATCCGGGACTCCCGCAGATACGCAGTATTTT,CASSSSGTPADTQYF